This TCR beta chain was captured in a study of cytotoxic CD8 clonotypes in ibrutinib-treated CLL. The CDR3 contains 15 residues. After removal of 4 bases from V and 6 bases from J, the junction contained 10 bases not matched to a gene. Per the germline V gene, CDR1 is SEHNR and CDR2 is FQNEAQ (reference sequence). A word on this clone: What it binds is unknown.

Overall study findings and caveats: Public clonotypes proved infrequent, and on treatment they shrank or remained steady.

Data came from immunoSEQ multiplex PCR; TCRdb stores just in-frame clones and leaves some out. The sample carries 50,000 to 75,000 clones, 65% to 75% recorded once. This specimen was PBMCs, taken after 12 months of ibrutinib treatment. This TCR was recovered from a human donor with chronic lymphocytic leukemia. The chain couples TRBV7-9 to TRBJ1-2; 8 nucleotides match TRBD1. CDR3 bases: TGTGCCAGCAGCTCCGAGAGGACAGGGAGACATGGCTACACCTTC. Translating it yields CASSSERTGRHGYTF. The variable domain in full, with the rest retrieved from reference TRBV7-9 and TRBJ1-2, is DTGVSQNPRHKITKRGQNVTFRCDPISEHNRLYWYRQTLGQGPEFLTYFQNEAQLEKSRLLSDRFSAERPKGSFSTLEIQRTEQGDSAMYLCASSSERTGRHGYTFGSGTRLTVV.